Presented here are 17 T cell receptor beta chains from one specimen sequenced in a study of blood T cells in healthy people across ages. With a J-beta primer mix and a sample-barcoded 5' primer, a second PCR ran 7 to 11 cycles. TCRdb processed the 5' RACE reads anew with MiXCR; each CDR3 protein has one entry. The sample carries approximately 1.5 million distinct CDR3 sequences, less than 45% recorded once. Sample: blood. These receptors came from a woman aged 18-29 years in good health.

This sequence joins TRBV7-2 and TRBJ2-5; TRBD2 matches 7 bases. With the DNA end fitting TRBJ2-7 better, the J assignment may be wrong. Germline V gives CDR1 SGHTA, CDR2 FQGNSA. This CDR3 has 14 residues. CDR3 residues: CASSPGRGKDEQYF. CDR3 nucleotide sequence: TGTGCCAGCAGCCCGGGGAGGGGAAAGGACGAGCAGTACTTC.

The chain employs TRBV14 and TRBJ1-2; D remains unclear. Trimming removed 0 bases at V and 6 bases at J, with 11 bases between. The V gene's germline CDR1 is SGHDN and CDR2 FVKESK. CDR3 length: 14 amino acids. For the CDR3, the DNA is TGTGCCAGCAGCCAAGATCAGGCATTACATGGCTACACCTTC. This encodes CASSQDQALHGYTF.

The genes are TRBV9 and TRBJ2-3; tentatively, D is TRBD1 or TRBD2 (6 bases each). CDR1 and CDR2 (germline): SGDLS, YYNGEE. The CDR3 totals 14 residues. The V end was cut by 4 bases, the J end by 6 bases, with 15 bases between. DNA of the CDR3: TGTGCCAGCAGCCCTAGGGGGGACAAGGATACGCAGTATTTT. It is translated as CASSPRGDKDTQYF. Looking up the rest from reference TRBV9 and TRBJ2-3 gives the full variable domain: DSGVTQTPKHLITATGQRVTLRCSPRSGDLSVYWYQQSLDQGLQFLIQYYNGEERAKGNILERFSAQQFPDLHSELNLSSLELGDSALYFCASSPRGDKDTQYFGPGTRLTVL.

The gene calls are TRBV2 and TRBJ2-7, with 10 nucleotides matching TRBD1. CDR3 size: 15 residues. The V segment lost 2 bases and the J segment 4 bases; nucleotides outside the gene matches: 5. CDR1 and CDR2 (germline): SNHLY, FYNNEI. The CDR3 protein is CASSEQGGQGYEQYF. The CDR3 DNA reads TGTGCCAGCAGTGAACAGGGGGGACAGGGGTACGAGCAGTACTTC.

This clonotype showed up just a few times. The chain employs TRBV5-1 and TRBJ2-1; a possible D gene is TRBD1 (8 bases). The V gene's germline CDR1 is SGHRS and CDR2 YFSETQ. V shed 4 bases and J shed 9 bases, with 14 bases lying between them. This CDR3 is built from 13 residues. The CDR3 reads CASSDRGGSEQFF. As DNA, the CDR3 is TGCGCCAGCAGCGACAGGGGAGGGAGTGAGCAGTTCTTC.

The V call is TRBV3-1, the J call TRBJ2-7; maybe TRBD2 (5 bases). Germline-derived CDR1 and CDR2 are LGHDT and YNNKEL (reference sequence). This CDR3 is 14 amino acids long. Trimming shortened V by 5 bases and J by 5 bases, and 16 bases separated the two germline ends. The CDR3 DNA reads TGTGCCAGCAGCTCAGCGTGGGTGGGAGACGAGCAGTACTTC. Translation gives CASSSAWVGDEQYF.

There are a few counts of this clonotype. The chain has TRBV10-3 and TRBJ2-1, with 7 bases that match TRBD2. This CDR3 contains 13 residues. The J segment lost 13 bases and the V segment lost 3 bases, leaving 9 bases of the junction unmatched. CDR1 ENHRY and CDR2 SYGVKD come from the germline V gene. The CDR3 DNA is TGTGCCATCAGTGACCTTAGCGGGCCGATCCAGTTCTTC. Protein: CAISDLSGPIQFF.

A note on this clonotype: One end of the junction fails to match germline, which may point to a read error. The genes are TRBV4-3 and TRBJ2-1; no firm D call. The CDR3 consists of 13 residues. CDR1 is LGHNA, CDR2 YSLEER, per germline. The CDR3 is CASIQGNYNEQFF. CDR3 bases: TGCGCCAGCATCCAAGGGAATTACAATGAGCAGTTCTTC.

In its sample, this clonotype was seen a few times. This chain uses TRBV20-1 with TRBJ2-3, with TRBD2 matching 9 bases. V lost 0 bases, J lost 0 bases, and 13 bases stayed unmatched. There are 19 residues in the CDR3. Per germline, CDR1 DFQATT and CDR2 SNEGSKA (reference sequence). The CDR3 DNA reads as TGCAGTGCTAGAGATTCGGGACTAGCTAATTGGTCCAGCACAGATACGCAGTATTTT. Translating gives CSARDSGLANWSSTDTQYF.

V and J are TRBV4-3 and TRBJ2-7; D uncertain. Germline lookup yields CDR1 LGHNA and CDR2 YSLEER. V was shortened by 0 bases and J by 0 bases, with 9 bases between the two germline ends. CDR3 length: 15 amino acids. CDR3 in amino acids: CASSQDLQSSYEQYF. The CDR3 coding sequence is TGCGCCAGCAGCCAAGACTTGCAGAGCTCCTACGAGCAGTACTTC.

The rearrangement joins TRBV7-2 to TRBJ2-7; D call uncertain. Germline V lookup: CDR1 SGHTA, CDR2 FQGNSA. The CDR3 extends over 12 amino acids. V lost 5 bases, J lost 7 bases, and 12 bases lay in between. The CDR3 DNA sequence: TGTGCCAGCAGCCCTGAGTGGGGTGAGCAGTACTTC. Translation gives CASSPEWGEQYF.

The chain employs TRBV7-9 and TRBJ2-1; no clear D gene. This CDR3 contains 15 residues. Germline V gene sequence: CDR1 SEHNR, CDR2 FQNEAQ (reference sequence). The germline V and J ends were trimmed by 1 base and 5 bases, with 12 bases remaining between them. The CDR3 DNA reads as TGTGCCAGCAGCTTAGTGCATGGAGAAAACAATGAGCAGTTCTTC. Protein product: CASSLVHGENNEQFF.

There are a few counts of this clonotype. Just one base apart from a much larger clone, this may be a read error. The CDR3 DNA follows: TGCAGTGCTAGTTACACGCAGCATCAGCCCCCCCACTTT. This codes for CSASYTQHQPPHF. The genes are TRBV20-1 and TRBJ1-6; D is ambiguous. This CDR3 has 13 residues. Per germline, CDR1 DFQATT and CDR2 SNEGSKA (reference sequence).

This clonotype was observed a handful of times. The V call is TRBV10-3, the J call TRBJ2-2, with 16 nucleotides matching TRBD2. This CDR3 is built from 18 residues. V lost 6 bases to trimming and J lost 0 bases; unmatched junction nucleotides: 4. Germline loops: CDR1 ENHRY, CDR2 SYGVKD. As DNA, the CDR3 is TGTGCCATCAGGCCGGGACTAGCGGGAGGGGCGAACACCGGGGAGCTGTTTTTT. Translating gives CAIRPGLAGGANTGELFF.

The chain combines TRBV6-2 or TRBV6-3 with TRBJ1-6, with D tentatively TRBD1 (6 bases). Germline CDR1 MNHEY, CDR2 SVGEGT. The CDR3 has 15 residues. V was cut by 2 bases and J by 6 bases, with 11 bases left in between. The CDR3 sequence is CASSYTGTSNSPLHF. The CDR3 DNA follows: TGTGCCAGCAGTTACACCGGGACAAGTAATTCACCCCTCCACTTT.

The chain links TRBV12-3 or TRBV12-4 to TRBJ2-7, with D perhaps matching TRBD1 (6 bases). V was cut by 6 bases and J by 7 bases, with 19 bases left in between. The CDR3 runs to 14 residues. The DNA for the CDR3 is TGTGCCAGCAGCCAATTAGGGGGATTCTGGGAGCAGTACTTC. It yields the protein CASSQLGGFWEQYF.

As concerns this clonotype: Just one base apart from a much larger clone, this may be a read error. V is TRBV10-3 and J is TRBJ2-7, with D possibly matching TRBD2 (5 bases). The germline V and J ends were trimmed by 6 bases and 1 base, with 7 bases remaining between them. CDR1 is ENHRY, CDR2 SYGVKD, per germline. This CDR3 is 12 amino acids long. CDR3 DNA sequence: TGTGCCATCAGATGGACTTCCTACGAGCAGTACTTC. Protein product: CAIRWTSYEQYF.